Below, 32 T cell receptor beta chains from the same sample are listed, as sequenced in a study of neurological immune-mediated disorders. TCRdb fed the 5' RACE reads into MiXCR, producing one record per CDR3 protein. The repertoire has fewer than 85,000 distinct CDR3 sequences, approximately 5% of them found once; the top ten carry 2% to 2.5%. Sequences were obtained from PBMCs. These receptors all come from a woman between 70 and 85 years old with multiple sclerosis.

This clonotype has at least ten counts. This rearrangement joins TRBV6-2 or TRBV6-3 to TRBJ2-4; 13 nucleotides line up with TRBD2. The germline V gene has CDR1 MNHEY and CDR2 SVGEGT. This CDR3 comprises 20 residues. J gave up 3 bases and V 6 bases, and 17 bases lay outside the gene matches. CDR3 loop: CASREYTGTSGMLVKNIQYF. CDR3 nucleotides: TGTGCCAGCAGAGAATACACCGGGACTAGCGGGATGCTGGTCAAAAACATTCAGTACTTC.

This clonotype was recorded many times. The chain is built from TRBV3-1 and TRBJ2-5; no reliable D call. Germline V gene lookup returns CDR1 LGHDT and CDR2 YNNKEL (reference sequence). Deletions cut 2 bases from V and 13 bases from J, with 14 bases between. The CDR3 loop spans 12 amino acids. CDR3 nucleotides: TGTGCCAGCAGCCAAACCCCAGTTGGACCGTACTTC. The encoded protein is CASSQTPVGPYF.

This clonotype was counted ten times or more. The chain uses TRBV7-2 and TRBJ1-1; D unclear. Germline V gives CDR1 SGHTA, CDR2 FQGNSA. This CDR3 region has 14 residues. Trimming pared 3 bases from V and 4 bases from J, leaving 12 bases between. CDR3 in amino acids: CASSFSRGPTEAFF. CDR3 in DNA: TGTGCCAGCAGCTTTTCCCGAGGGCCCACTGAAGCTTTCTTT.

This clonotype has only a few counts. The V and J genes are TRBV14 and TRBJ2-1; TRBD2 matches at 11 bases. Germline CDR1 SGHDN, CDR2 FVKESK. J was trimmed by 9 bases and V by 3 bases; bases with no gene match: 10. This CDR3 region has 16 residues. As DNA, the CDR3 is TGTGCCAGCAGCCATTACGGGACTAGCGGTTTAAGTGAGCAGTTCTTC. Residues: CASSHYGTSGLSEQFF.

This clonotype was detected ten times or more. CDR3 coding DNA: TGCAGTGCCCCGAGGTCGGGCTCATACGAGCAGTACTTC. It translates to CSAPRSGSYEQYF. The chain links TRBV20-1 to TRBJ2-7; D unclear. Germline V CDR1 and CDR2: DFQATT, SNEGSKA (reference sequence). Trimming cost V 6 bases and J 4 bases, with 16 bases left between them. There are 13 residues in the CDR3.

The table lists this clonotype with many counts. The J gene is TRBJ2-1, the V gene TRBV29-1, with 14 bases fitting TRBD2. The CDR3 extends over 15 amino acids. Germline CDR1 SQVTM, CDR2 ANQGSEA. Trimming cost V 4 bases and J 7 bases; bases outside gene matches: 6. Here the CDR3 DNA reads TGCAGCGTTGTTTTCGGGACTAGCGGGAGAAATGAGCAGTTCTTC. It specifies CSVVFGTSGRNEQFF.

This clonotype was seen repeatedly, ten times or more. The genes are TRBV5-1 and TRBJ2-5; 12 positions match TRBD2. V was pared by 5 bases and J by 0 bases, with 5 bases of the junction left unmatched. Germline V gene lookup returns CDR1 SGHRS and CDR2 YFSETQ. The CDR3 extends over 16 amino acids. The CDR3 region is CASRPSGRAYQETQYF. The CDR3 coding sequence is TGCGCCAGCAGGCCTAGCGGGAGGGCCTACCAAGAGACCCAGTACTTC.

This clonotype has a count of ten or more. The J gene is TRBJ1-1, the V gene TRBV6-2 or TRBV6-3; the D is unclear. Looked up from germline, CDR1 is MNHEY and CDR2 is SVGEGT. Trimming stripped 6 bases from V and 1 base from J, with 18 bases between. CDR3 length: 16 amino acids. CDR3 bases: TGTGCCAGCAGGCCCGGATCTGCTCCTTCGAACACTGAAGCTTTCTTT. The encoded protein is CASRPGSAPSNTEAFF.

The chain carries TRBV29-1 and TRBJ1-3, with D possibly matching TRBD1 (5 bases). The CDR3 spans 15 residues. Trimming pared 6 bases from V and 0 bases from J, leaving 15 bases between. Germline-derived CDR1 and CDR2 are SQVTM and ANQGSEA. CDR3 DNA sequence: TGCAGCGTCCACGGGGGGGTGAGCTCTGGAAACACCATATATTTT. Translating gives CSVHGGVSSGNTIYF.

This clonotype was counted ten times or more. The gene calls are TRBV7-2 and TRBJ2-6, with 11 bases lining up with TRBD2. The V gene end was trimmed by 3 bases and the J gene end by 2 bases; junction bases not matched to a gene: 3. The CDR3 is made up of 17 amino acids. Germline assignment: CDR1 SGHTA and CDR2 FQGNSA. The CDR3 DNA reads TGTGCCAGCAGCTTTAGCGGGAGGGCCGCTGGGGCCAACGTCCTGACTTTC. Protein: CASSFSGRAAGANVLTF.

Many counts were recorded for this clonotype. The chain carries TRBV29-1 and TRBJ2-3; possible D gene TRBD1, 5 bases. Germline V lookup: CDR1 SQVTM, CDR2 ANQGSEA. The V and J ends lost 6 bases and 0 bases respectively, with 7 bases between them. The CDR3 covers 12 residues. The CDR3 DNA reads as TGCAGCGTCCGACAGAGCACAGATACGCAGTATTTT. It codes for CSVRQSTDTQYF.

In its sample, this clonotype was seen a few times. The CDR3 sequence: CASSLVAGGPTGELFF. CDR3 coding DNA: TGTGCCAGCAGCTTAGTGGCGGGAGGGCCGACCGGGGAGCTGTTTTTT. The J gene is TRBJ2-2, the V gene TRBV7-2; 9 nucleotides match TRBD2. Trimming cost V 1 base and J 5 bases; bases outside gene matches: 5. The CDR3 loop spans 16 amino acids. Germline CDR1 SGHTA, CDR2 FQGNSA. The whole variable domain, filled in from reference TRBV7-2 and TRBJ2-2, reads GAGVSQSPSNKVTEKGKDVELRCDPISGHTALYWYRQSLGQGLEFLIYFQGNSAPDKSGLPSDRFSAERTGGSVSTLTIQRTQQEDSAVYLCASSLVAGGPTGELFFGEGSRLTVL.

The V gene is TRBV12-3 or TRBV12-4, the J gene TRBJ2-1; 10 nucleotides match TRBD1. The V segment lost 5 bases and the J segment 9 bases; nucleotides outside the gene matches: 10. This CDR3 is built from 15 residues. The CDR3 is CASSRQGASFGEQFF. CDR3 in DNA: TGTGCCAGCAGTAGACAGGGGGCATCATTCGGTGAGCAGTTCTTC.

This clonotype was seen more than once but under ten times. The V call is TRBV20-1, the J call TRBJ2-5; 9 nucleotides line up with TRBD2. Germline-derived CDR1 and CDR2 are DFQATT and SNEGSKA (reference sequence). The CDR3 extends over 14 amino acids. Trimming removed 2 bases from V and 5 bases from J; junction bases left unmatched: 6. The CDR3 nucleotides are TGCAGTGCTAGACGGCGGGAGGGCCGTGAGACCCAGTACTTC. It translates to CSARRREGRETQYF.

This clonotype was found many times. The chain combines TRBV7-9 with TRBJ1-6, with D uncertain. Trimming took off 5 bases at V and 0 bases at J, with 8 bases between the two ends. The CDR3 length is 15 residues. Germline assignment: CDR1 SEHNR and CDR2 FQNEAQ (reference sequence). The CDR3 sequence: CASSGSSSYNSPLHF. DNA of the CDR3: TGTGCCAGCAGCGGATCGAGCTCCTATAATTCACCCCTCCACTTT.

Many counts were recorded for this clonotype. The rearrangement joins TRBV5-6 to TRBJ2-5; TRBD2 is a possible D gene (6 bases). The CDR3 extends over 14 amino acids. Trimming took 5 bases from V and 6 from J, leaving 17 bases between them. Germline CDR1 is SGHDT and CDR2 is YYEEEE. CDR3 sequence: CASRSRGIGQTQYF. In DNA form, the CDR3 reads TGTGCCAGCAGATCGCGGGGAATTGGGCAGACCCAGTACTTC.

This clonotype came up many times. In DNA form, the CDR3 reads TGTGCCAGCAGCTACAGGGAAGGGGCCGGGGAGCTGTTTTTT. This encodes CASSYREGAGELFF. This chain connects TRBV7-7 to TRBJ2-2; perhaps TRBD1 as D (6 bases). V lost 4 bases and J lost 6, with 12 bases in between. The CDR3 runs 14 residues. Germline loops: CDR1 SSHAT, CDR2 FNYEAQ (reference sequence).

In its sample, this clonotype was seen many times. This chain links TRBV14 with TRBJ1-1; D ambiguous. The CDR3 loop spans 15 amino acids. Trimming took off 1 base at V and 5 bases at J, with 14 bases between the two ends. Germline V gene lookup returns CDR1 SGHDN and CDR2 FVKESK. CDR3 in amino acids: CASSQVLGESTEAFF. In DNA, the CDR3 is TGTGCCAGCAGCCAAGTTTTGGGTGAGAGTACTGAAGCTTTCTTT.

There are many counts of this clonotype. The rearrangement uses TRBV14 and TRBJ2-5, with D unresolved. This CDR3 is 13 amino acids long. The germline V gene has CDR1 SGHDN and CDR2 FVKESK. Trimming left V 6 bases short and J 7 bases short, with 15 bases between. This CDR3 is CASSPDGAGTQYF. CDR3 nucleotides: TGTGCCAGCAGTCCGGACGGAGCCGGGACCCAGTACTTC.

This clonotype was observed at least ten times. The rearrangement uses TRBV5-1 and TRBJ2-3, with D hard to call. V lost 2 bases to trimming and J lost 1 base, with 5 bases between them. CDR3 length: 13 amino acids. Germline V gene lookup returns CDR1 SGHRS and CDR2 YFSETQ. The CDR3 reads CASSFSGTDTQYF. In nucleotides, the CDR3 is TGCGCCAGCAGCTTCTCCGGCACAGATACGCAGTATTTT.

This clonotype came up many times. The gene calls are TRBV7-2 and TRBJ2-3; D remains unclear. The CDR3 contains 12 residues. Trimming removed 5 bases from V and 7 bases from J, with 10 bases in between. Germline lookup yields CDR1 SGHTA and CDR2 FQGNSA. CDR3 sequence reads: CASSADRYTQYF. CDR3 nucleotides: TGTGCCAGCAGCGCCGACCGGTATACGCAGTATTTT. Complete variable domain (other parts from reference TRBV7-2 and TRBJ2-3): GAGVSQSPSNKVTEKGKDVELRCDPISGHTALYWYRQSLGQGLEFLIYFQGNSAPDKSGLPSDRFSAERTGGSVSTLTIQRTQQEDSAVYLCASSADRYTQYFGPGTRLTVL.

In its sample, this clonotype was seen many times. This chain uses TRBV5-1 with TRBJ2-2, with TRBD2 identical over 7 bases. V lost 1 base and J lost 1; bases outside the gene matches: 4. The CDR3 is made up of 16 amino acids. Per the germline V gene, CDR1 is SGHRS and CDR2 is YFSETQ. The CDR3 DNA reads as TGCGCCAGCAGCTTGTTCCAGCGGGGGAACACCGGGGAGCTGTTTTTT. The encoded protein is CASSLFQRGNTGELFF. Full variable domain (missing parts from reference TRBV5-1 and TRBJ2-2): KAGVTQTPRYLIKTRGQQVTLSCSPISGHRSVSWYQQTPGQGLQFLFEYFSETQRNKGNFPGRFSGRQFSNSRSEMNVSTLELGDSALYLCASSLFQRGNTGELFFGEGSRLTVL.

This clonotype was recorded at least ten times. The V and J genes are TRBV29-1 and TRBJ2-7, with 8 bases fitting TRBD1. V lost 6 bases and J lost 3; bases outside the gene matches: 13. Germline CDR1 is SQVTM and CDR2 is ANQGSEA. This CDR3 is 15 amino acids long. Here the CDR3 reads CSVRGQGLVGYEQYF. The CDR3 DNA is TGCAGCGTGCGAGGACAGGGTCTAGTAGGCTACGAGCAGTACTTC.

This clonotype showed up just a few times. This chain joins TRBV16 and TRBJ1-5; D might be TRBD1 (6 bases). V was trimmed by 5 bases and J by 1 base, leaving 12 bases between them. Germline CDR1 and CDR2: KGHSY and FQNENV. This CDR3 has 15 residues. DNA of the CDR3: TGTGCCAGCAGCACCCAGGGGTTAAGCAATCAGCCCCAGCATTTT. It specifies CASSTQGLSNQPQHF.

This clonotype came up many times. This rearrangement joins TRBV5-1 to TRBJ1-2, with D unclear. Trimming removed 4 bases from V and 8 bases from J, with 15 bases in between. CDR1 is SGHRS, CDR2 YFSETQ, per germline. The CDR3 consists of 13 residues. CDR3 amino acids: CASSPIGENGYTF. The CDR3 DNA sequence: TGCGCCAGCAGCCCCATTGGAGAGAACGGCTACACCTTC. The entire variable domain, with the rest obtained from reference TRBV5-1 and TRBJ1-2, is as follows: KAGVTQTPRYLIKTRGQQVTLSCSPISGHRSVSWYQQTPGQGLQFLFEYFSETQRNKGNFPGRFSGRQFSNSRSEMNVSTLELGDSALYLCASSPIGENGYTFGSGTRLTVV.

This clonotype was detected ten times or more. The chain uses TRBV5-1 and TRBJ2-1; no definite D call. The CDR3 extends over 18 amino acids. Germline V lookup: CDR1 SGHRS, CDR2 YFSETQ. V was shortened by 1 base and J by 4 bases, with 21 bases between the two germline ends. This chain's CDR3 is CASSLRQAARTVYNEQFF. The CDR3 DNA reads TGCGCCAGCAGCTTGCGTCAGGCGGCTCGGACCGTTTACAATGAGCAGTTCTTC.

The chain combines TRBV11-2 with TRBJ2-7, with 8 bases that match TRBD1. V lost 3 bases and J lost 0; bases outside the gene matches: 7. Germline V gene data show CDR1 as SGHAT and CDR2 as FQNNGV. This CDR3 comprises 16 residues. The DNA for the CDR3 is TGTGCCAGCAGCTTCAAAGGAGGGACAGGCTCCTACGAGCAGTACTTC. Residues: CASSFKGGTGSYEQYF.

The table lists this clonotype with many counts. V usage is TRBV4-3 and J usage is TRBJ2-3; D gene uncertain. Trimming stripped 0 bases from V and 2 bases from J, with 9 bases between. CDR1 LGHNA and CDR2 YSLEER come from the germline V gene. This CDR3 has 15 amino acids. The CDR3 DNA reads as TGCGCCAGCAGCCAAGATTACCTAAACACAGATACGCAGTATTTT. This gives the protein CASSQDYLNTDTQYF.

The chain uses TRBV20-1 and TRBJ2-3, with TRBD2 as a possible D gene (6 bases). The V end was cut by 2 bases, the J end by 0 bases, with 9 bases between. This CDR3 has 14 residues. Per the germline V gene, CDR1 is DFQATT and CDR2 is SNEGSKA (reference sequence). CDR3 in DNA: TGCAGTGCTAGATCCGGGACTAGCACAGATACGCAGTATTTT. This gives the protein CSARSGTSTDTQYF.

This clonotype showed up many times. This chain connects TRBV6-5 to TRBJ1-1, with D perhaps TRBD1 (5 bases). This CDR3 comprises 10 residues. The V gene lost 8 bases and the J gene lost 10 bases, with 11 bases spanning the gap. Germline lookup yields CDR1 MNHEY and CDR2 SVGAGI. The CDR3 is CASGTGGAFF. CDR3 DNA sequence: TGTGCCAGCGGGACCGGGGGAGCTTTCTTT.

This clonotype has only a few counts. This chain connects TRBV20-1 to TRBJ2-5, with TRBD2 matching 8 bases. The CDR3 is 14 residues long. The germline CDR1 and CDR2 sequences are DFQATT and SNEGSKA (reference sequence). The V and J ends lost 1 base and 4 bases, in that order; junction bases with no gene match: 5. CDR3 amino acids: CSARASGRGETQYF. CDR3 nucleotide sequence: TGCAGTGCTAGAGCGAGCGGGAGAGGAGAGACCCAGTACTTC.

This clonotype was found many times. CDR3 protein: CSAHNRRASTDTQYF. The CDR3 DNA follows: TGCAGTGCACATAATCGACGGGCTAGCACAGATACGCAGTATTTT. The chain joins TRBV20-1 to TRBJ2-3; D is uncertain. CDR3 length equals 15 residues. Germline V lookup: CDR1 DFQATT, CDR2 SNEGSKA (reference sequence). Trimming removed 6 bases at V and 0 bases at J, with 16 bases between.